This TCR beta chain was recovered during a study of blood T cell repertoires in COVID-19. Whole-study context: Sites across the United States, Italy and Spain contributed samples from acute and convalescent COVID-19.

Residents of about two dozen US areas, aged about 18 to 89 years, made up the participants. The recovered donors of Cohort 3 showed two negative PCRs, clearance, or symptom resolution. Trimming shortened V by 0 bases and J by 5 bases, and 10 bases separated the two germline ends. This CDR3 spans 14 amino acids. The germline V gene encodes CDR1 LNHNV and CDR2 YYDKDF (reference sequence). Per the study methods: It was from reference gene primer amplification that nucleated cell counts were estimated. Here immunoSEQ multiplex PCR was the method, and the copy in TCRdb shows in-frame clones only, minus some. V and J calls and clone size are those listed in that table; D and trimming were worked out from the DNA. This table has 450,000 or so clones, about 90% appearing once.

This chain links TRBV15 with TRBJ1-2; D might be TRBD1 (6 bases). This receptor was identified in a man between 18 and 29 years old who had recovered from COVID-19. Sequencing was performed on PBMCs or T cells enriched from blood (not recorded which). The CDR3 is CATSRESGVYGYTF. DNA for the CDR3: TGTGCCACCAGCAGAGAATCAGGGGTTTATGGCTACACCTTC.